The clone carrying this T cell receptor (beta chain) was seen only once. The repertoire was sequenced with immunoSEQ multiplex PCR; TCRdb's copy has only in-frame clones and lacks some. This sample has 110,000 to 150,000 clones, with 80% to 90% found just once. The CDR3 covers 15 residues. Per germline, CDR1 MDHEN and CDR2 SYDVKM. V was clipped by 5 bases and J by 2 bases, with 14 bases between them. The sample originates from a study of T cell responses to AZD1222 COVID-19 vaccine. V is TRBV28 and J is TRBJ2-3, with D perhaps matching TRBD1 (5 bases). The clonotype originates from an adult in good health. This specimen was peripheral blood, taken on day 0 of AZD1222 vaccination. The DNA for the CDR3 is TGTGCCAGCAGTAGGGGCGACAGTACCACAGATACGCAGTATTTT. It codes for CASSRGDSTTDTQYF.